This section outlines one T cell receptor beta chain sequence together with its context. What it recognizes is unknown. This specimen belongs to a study of early T cells in non-severe SARS-CoV-2 infection. Individual cDNA molecules carried attached unique molecular identifiers. TCRdb re-derived calls from the 5' RACE reads in MiXCR, one entry per CDR3 protein. Found here are 90,000 to 130,000 distinct CDR3 sequences, around 10% of them singletons; the top ten hold less than 3.5%. Trimming pared 2 bases from V and 2 bases from J, leaving 7 bases between. This CDR3 comprises 13 residues. Per germline, CDR1 SGHAT and CDR2 FQNNGV. General observations from the study: Using VDJdb, the matching emphasized anti-spike CD8 responses while missing private and CD4 specificities.

The sample was whole blood. This clonotype was sampled from an adult who was a healthcare worker with PCR-confirmed SARS-CoV-2 infection or an uninfected control (not recorded which). The rearrangement uses TRBV11-2 and TRBJ2-7; possibly TRBD1 for D (5 bases). The CDR3 nucleotides are TGTGCCAGCAGCTTACGCAGGGCCTACGAGCAGTACTTC. Protein: CASSLRRAYEQYF.